This is a list of T cell receptor beta chains from one sample in a study of response to subunit inactivated influenza vaccine. TCRdb ran MiXCR on the RT-PCR reads and lists one entry per CDR3 protein. Of about 150,000 distinct CDR3 sequences listed, about 10% were seen once; the top ten hold around 35%. The sequencing used CD8+ T cells sorted from PBMCs, collected roughly 24 months after vaccination. All receptors come from a man aged 45 to 70 who received an inactivated influenza vaccine. Both conserved end residues are part of each CDR3. The order of the fields is CDR3 length, clone size, D gene, J gene, V gene, CDR3 DNA, CDR3 protein. D genes are given only for firm matches. Where a row states a size, it is once, few, many or the class of an expanded clone; other rows omit it.

>16|few|TRBD2|TRBJ2-5|TRBV15
TGTGCCACCAGCAAGGGACTAGCGGGAGCCCCAGAGACCCAGTACTTC
CATSKGLAGAPETQYF
>14|NA|NA|TRBJ1-6|TRBV5-1
TGCGCCAGCAGCTTGGACAGGAGTCCGTCACCCCTCCACTTT
CASSLDRSPSPLHF
>14|few|TRBD2|TRBJ2-7|TRBV12-3/TRBV12-4
TGTGCCAGCAGGGAAGCGGGGTTCCTCTACGAGCAGTACTTC
CASREAGFLYEQYF
>16|few|NA|TRBJ1-5|TRBV7-9
TGTGCCAGCAGCCTTTCTTCGGGGATTGGAGACCAGCCCCAGCATTTT
CASSLSSGIGDQPQHF
>15|NA|NA|TRBJ1-1|TRBV7-9
TGTGCCAGCAGCTTAGCGTTGTCGGGGAACACTGAAGCTTTCTTT
CASSLALSGNTEAFF
>14|NA|NA|TRBJ1-2|TRBV4-1
TGCGCCAGCAGCGATCTAGGGGGTTTAGGTGGCTACACCTTC
CASSDLGGLGGYTF
>12|few|NA|TRBJ2-7|TRBV10-3
TGTGCCATCAGTGGGACTACCTACGAGCAGTACTTC
CAISGTTYEQYF
>13|many|TRBD1|TRBJ2-1|TRBV29-1
TGCAGCGTTGGGACAGGGGCCTACAATGAGCAGTTCTTC
CSVGTGAYNEQFF
>14|few|NA|TRBJ2-1|TRBV7-8
TGTGCCAGCAGCTTAGGGACACCCTACAATGAGCAGTTCTTC
CASSLGTPYNEQFF
>14|many|TRBD1|TRBJ2-3|TRBV29-1
TGCAGCGTTGAGGGGACAGTGCCCACAGATACGCAGTATTTT
CSVEGTVPTDTQYF
>15|NA|NA|TRBJ2-2|TRBV28
TGTGCCAGCAGTCTACTGAGAACGAACACCGGGGAGCTGTTTTTT
CASSLLRTNTGELFF
>14|NA|TRBD1|TRBJ1-4|TRBV28
TGTGCCAGCAGTAAGGACAGGGGGCATGAAAAACTGTTTTTT
CASSKDRGHEKLFF
>14|few|NA|TRBJ2-5|TRBV20-1
TGCAGTGCTAGAGATTCTGGCTCTTGGGAGACCCAGTACTTC
CSARDSGSWETQYF
>15|few|TRBD1|TRBJ1-6|TRBV7-3
TGTGCCAGCAGCTTAACAGGGGGCCGGGGTTCACCCCTCCACTTT
CASSLTGGRGSPLHF
>14|NA|TRBD1|TRBJ2-3|TRBV28
TGTGCCAGCAGCCGGGACAGGAGCACAGATACGCTGTATTTT
CASSRDRSTDTLYF
>16|NA|TRBD2|TRBJ2-2|TRBV7-6
TGTGCCAGCAGCCGATTTGGACTAGTGAACACCGGGGAGCTGTTTTTT
CASSRFGLVNTGELFF
>9|NA|NA|TRBJ2-1|TRBV5-5
TGTGCCAGCAGCTTGGGGCTCCTCTTC
CASSLGLLF
>13|few|NA|TRBJ2-1|TRBV12-3/TRBV12-4
TGTGCCAGCAGTGGATACAGGGTCGGTGAGCAGTTCTTC
CASSGYRVGEQFF
>13|NA|TRBD1|TRBJ1-2|TRBV20-1
TGCAGTGCTAGGGCCCCCGGACAGGTCGGCTACACCTTC
CSARAPGQVGYTF
>12|few|NA|TRBJ2-3|TRBV7-8
TGTGCCAGCAGTCACCGCACAGATACGCAGTATTTT
CASSHRTDTQYF
>14|NA|TRBD1|TRBJ2-2|TRBV6-1
TGTGCCAGCAGTACAGGGGTTCTCACCGGGGAGCTGTTTTTT
CASSTGVLTGELFF
>14|many|NA|TRBJ1-1|TRBV6-5
TGTGCCAGCAGTTACTTTATGACAGGTACTGAAGCTTTCTTT
CASSYFMTGTEAFF
>13|few|TRBD2|TRBJ2-7|TRBV4-2
TGTGCCAGCAGCCAAGGGACTAGGGGCGAGCAGTACTTC
CASSQGTRGEQYF
>17|NA|NA|TRBJ2-7|TRBV20-1
TGCAGTGCTAGAGAACAGAGAGCTTACTTGGGATGGTACGAGCAGTACTTC
CSAREQRAYLGWYEQYF
>16|many|TRBD1|TRBJ2-7|TRBV4-2
TGTGCCAGCAGCCTAGCATCCCCGGGACAGTACTACGAGCAGTACTTC
CASSLASPGQYYEQYF
>15|NA|TRBD1|TRBJ2-3|TRBV25-1
TGTGCCAGCACCAACCTGGGACAGGGCACAGATACGCAGTATTTT
CASTNLGQGTDTQYF
>14|many|NA|TRBJ2-3|TRBV20-1
TGCAGTGCTAGTTCTCGGGAGAAGGGCGATACGCAGTATTTT
CSASSREKGDTQYF
>14|few|NA|TRBJ1-1|TRBV29-1
TGCAGCGTGTCAGTCGGGGACCCGGCGGTTGAAGCTTTCTTT
CSVSVGDPAVEAFF
>16|few|TRBD2|TRBJ2-7|TRBV5-1
TGCGCCAGCACTGGGACTAGCGGGAAGAGAGCCTACGAGCAGTACTTC
CASTGTSGKRAYEQYF
>15|few|TRBD1|TRBJ1-1|TRBV4-3
TGCGCCAGCAGCCAGGGGACAGGAGCGAACACTGAAGCTTTCTTT
CASSQGTGANTEAFF
>12|few|NA|TRBJ2-1|TRBV11-2
TGTGCCAGCAGTCTAAGTCGTACTGAGCAGTTCTTC
CASSLSRTEQFF
>15|many|NA|TRBJ2-1|TRBV6-4
TGTGCCAGCAGTGACTCCTTGTCGGGGTACAATGAGCAGTTCTTC
CASSDSLSGYNEQFF
>14|NA|TRBD1|TRBJ2-7|TRBV4-2
TGTGCCAGCAGCCAAGAAATGACAGGGGTTGAGCAGTACTTC
CASSQEMTGVEQYF
>17|NA|NA|TRBJ2-3|TRBV7-6
TGTGCCAGCAGCTTAGACTTTAGCAACACCTTCACAGATACGCAGTATTTT
CASSLDFSNTFTDTQYF
>12|few|NA|TRBJ2-7|TRBV11-2
TGTGCCAGCAGCTACCACCCCTACGAGCAGTACTTC
CASSYHPYEQYF
>15|NA|TRBD1|TRBJ2-7|TRBV15
TGTGCCACCAGCAGAGATCGGGGACAGAACTACGAGCAGTACTTC
CATSRDRGQNYEQYF
>16|few|NA|TRBJ2-1|TRBV28
TGTGCCAGCAGTTTATCCTACGGGGGTTTGGGGAATGAGCAGTTCTTC
CASSLSYGGLGNEQFF
>13|few|NA|TRBJ2-7|TRBV29-1
TGCAGCGTCCTCGGGTCGACGGGCTACGAGCAGTACTTC
CSVLGSTGYEQYF
>12|many|NA|TRBJ2-5|TRBV5-1
TGCGCCAGCAGAGTCAGGGAAGAGACCCAGTACTTC
CASRVREETQYF
>15|NA|NA|TRBJ2-1|TRBV27
TGTGCCAGCAGTTTTTTTAGCGAAAGCTACAATGAGCAGTTCTTC
CASSFFSESYNEQFF
>13|many|NA|TRBJ2-7|TRBV7-2
TGTGCCAGCAGCTTTCCGGACAGCTACGAGCAGTACTTC
CASSFPDSYEQYF
>15|NA|NA|TRBJ1-2|TRBV4-1
TGCGCCAGCAGCCAAGATTACACAACTAACTATGGCTACACCTTC
CASSQDYTTNYGYTF